These T cell receptor beta chains were read from a single sample in a study of blood T cell repertoires in COVID-19. Clones were read by immunoSEQ multiplex PCR, and TCRdb kept only the in-frame ones, dropping some. The sample has approximately 150,000 clones; around nine tenths are singletons. Sample: peripheral blood. The receptors were sampled from a man in his sixties with active or convalescent COVID-19. Each CDR3 is given with its conserved first and last residue. A D gene is named only where the DNA matches it firmly. Clone size appears in some rows only: once, few, many, or a class for an expanded clone.

>TRBD1|TRBV7-2|TRBJ1-1|-
TGTGCCAGCAGTGGACAGGGAATGAACACTGAAGCTTTCTTT
CASSGQGMNTEAFF
>-|TRBV7-2|TRBJ2-2|-
TGTGCCAGCAGCCGGGGAGTCGGGGAGCTGTTTTTT
CASSRGVGELFF
>-|TRBV20-1|TRBJ2-7|-
TGCAGTGCCCTGAGCTCCTACGAGCAGTACTTC
CSALSSYEQYF
>-|TRBV19|TRBJ2-1|-
TGTGCCAGTAGTATAGGAGTGATTCAGTTCTTC
CASSIGVIQFF
>-|TRBV19|TRBJ1-5|once
TGTGCCAGTGACAACAGGGAAAGTCAGCCCCAGCATTTT
CASDNRESQPQHF
>TRBD1|TRBV28|TRBJ1-1|-
TGTGCCAGCAGCCTGGACAGGTTCCGGACTGAAGCTTTCTTT
CASSLDRFRTEAFF
>TRBD1|TRBV30|TRBJ1-1|-
TGTGCCTGCCACAGGGGGCAAGGTGAAGCTTTCTTT
CACHRGQGEAFF
>-|TRBV28|TRBJ1-3|-
TGTGCCAGCAGTTTACAGGTGTACTCTGGAAACACCATATATTTT
CASSLQVYSGNTIYF
>TRBD2|TRBV15|TRBJ2-3|-
TGTGCCACCAGCAGAGCCTCGGGGGGTAGCGGTACAGATACGCAGTATTTT
CATSRASGGSGTDTQYF
>TRBD2|TRBV4-2|TRBJ2-5|-
TGTGCCAGCAGCCAAGACCCACCGCCCAGCGGGAGGGACCGGGGGACCCAGTACTTC
CASSQDPPPSGRDRGTQYF
>TRBD1|TRBV10-3|TRBJ1-3|-
TGTGCCATCAGTGACCCGGGACAGAACTCTGGAAACACCATATATTTT
CAISDPGQNSGNTIYF
>TRBD2|TRBV7-9|TRBJ2-3|-
TGTGCCAGCAGCTTATCCCACCGCGGGGGGTTCGTAGATACGCAGTATTTT
CASSLSHRGGFVDTQYF
>-|TRBV6-6|TRBJ1-2|once
TGTGCCAGCAGTTACTCGGCGGGGTCTAACTATGGCTACACCTTC
CASSYSAGSNYGYTF
>-|TRBV6-5|TRBJ1-5|-
TGTGCCAGCAGCCCCAGGGGCCGTGGTCAGCCCCAGCATTTT
CASSPRGRGQPQHF
>-|TRBV5-5|TRBJ1-4|-
TGTGCCAGCAGCTTGTGGGGGGAGCGGGGCGAAAAACTGTTTTTT
CASSLWGERGEKLFF
>-|TRBV12-3/TRBV12-4|TRBJ1-1|-
TGTGCCAGCAGTTTAGTTCGGAGTAAAGCTTTCTTT
CASSLVRSKAFF
>-|TRBV7-9|TRBJ2-7|-
TGTGCCAGCAGCAGAAGTGGAAGTAACTCACCAGGGGTCGACTACGAGCAGTACTTC
CASSRSGSNSPGVDYEQYF
>-|TRBV3-1/TRBV3-2|TRBJ1-1|-
TGTGCCAGCATCTCCTCCTCTGAAGCTTTCTTT
CASISSSEAFF
>-|TRBV28|TRBJ2-2|-
TGTGCCAGCAGTCAGATGAAGGGGAAGAACACCGGGGAGCTGTTTTTT
CASSQMKGKNTGELFF
>-|TRBV4-3|TRBJ2-3|-
TGCGCCAGCAGCCAGCTAGCAGGAGGCACAGATACGCAGTATTTT
CASSQLAGGTDTQYF
>-|TRBV19|TRBJ2-1|-
TGTGCCAGTAGAATAAGGGGCCAGGTCGGGGAGCAGTTCTTC
CASRIRGQVGEQFF
>-|TRBV6-5|TRBJ1-3|-
TGTGCCAGCAGGCCTCAGGTTCTCTCTGGAAACACCATATATTTT
CASRPQVLSGNTIYF
>-|TRBV10-3|TRBJ1-1|-
TGTGCCATCAGCCCGGGGGGGTCCGATAACACTGAAGCTTTCTTT
CAISPGGSDNTEAFF
>-|TRBV6-4|TRBJ2-2|-
TGTGCCAGCCCTGACAGATACACACCGAACACCGGGGAGCTGTTTTTT
CASPDRYTPNTGELFF
>TRBD1|TRBV15|TRBJ2-1|-
TGTGCCACCAGCAGAGTCCCGGGACAGGGTGGCGAGCAGTTCTTC
CATSRVPGQGGEQFF
>-|TRBV29-1|TRBJ2-5|once
TGCAGCGTCGCGGCCCGTCGCCAAGAGACCCAGTACTTC
CSVAARRQETQYF
>-|TRBV15|TRBJ2-2|-
TGTGCCACCAGCAGAGATTTTCTCACCGGGGAGCTGTTTTTT
CATSRDFLTGELFF
>TRBD1|TRBV18|TRBJ2-1|-
TGTGCCAGCCCAACGATTCCGGGACAGGGTAACAATGAGCAGTTCTTC
CASPTIPGQGNNEQFF
>-|TRBV28|TRBJ1-2|-
TGTGCCAGCAGCGCACCAAATACCGGGAAAAAGTATGGCTACACCTTC
CASSAPNTGKKYGYTF
>TRBD1|TRBV28|TRBJ1-6|-
TGTGCCAGCAGTTCCTTTAACCTGGGACAGGGAAAGGCACCCCTCCACTTT
CASSSFNLGQGKAPLHF
>TRBD2|TRBV7-3|TRBJ2-2|-
TGTGCCAGCAGCCCCTGGGGGGGGACCAACACCGGGGAGCTGTTTTTT
CASSPWGGTNTGELFF
>-|TRBV19|TRBJ2-6|-
TGTGCCAGTAAGAGCGTCTCTGGGGCCAACGTCCTGACTTTC
CASKSVSGANVLTF
>-|TRBV6-5|TRBJ1-6|-
TGTGCCAGCAGTTCCGACAGATCACCCCTCCACTTT
CASSSDRSPLHF
>TRBD1|TRBV18|TRBJ2-1|-
TGTGCCAGCTCACCGGCCGGACAGGGGAGTAATGAGCAGTTCTTC
CASSPAGQGSNEQFF
>-|TRBV12-3/TRBV12-4|TRBJ1-2|-
TGTGCCAGCAGTTTAGTACAGTCCTATGGCTACACCTTC
CASSLVQSYGYTF
>-|TRBV7-9|TRBJ1-1|-
TGTGCCAGCAGCCTGACAGAAACTGAAGCTTTCTTT
CASSLTETEAFF
>-|TRBV24-1|TRBJ1-4|-
TGTGCCACCAGTGATTTCGAGGAAAAACTGTTTTTT
CATSDFEEKLFF
>-|TRBV28|TRBJ1-1|-
TGTGCCAGCAGTTTAGCCGGGAACACTGAAGCTTTCTTT
CASSLAGNTEAFF
>TRBD2|TRBV30|TRBJ2-1|-
TGTGCCTGGAGTGTGCCCTTGACTAGCGGGAGTGAGCAGTTCTTC
CAWSVPLTSGSEQFF